Presented here are 8 T cell receptor beta chains from one specimen sequenced in a study of T cell responses to AZD1222 COVID-19 vaccine (dated by TCRdb to the early 2020s). Library generation was performed with the immunoSEQ multiplex PCR assay. In TCRdb, the immuneACCESS table is reduced to in-frame sequences with V and J assigned. These tables do not hold every clone; where another copy was compared, an unresolved V gene accounts for under half, and the others remain unexplained. The sample has roughly 150,000 clones on record, about 92% of them singletons. Together, the top ten hold 2% to 2.5% of the sample. The sample's time point, from its label and the paper: baseline before first vaccination. The sample consisted of peripheral blood, taken on day 0 of AZD1222 vaccination. These receptors were taken from an adult in good health.

The chain is built from TRBV4-1 and TRBJ1-1, with a possible D match to TRBD1 (5 bases). The V and J ends lost 5 bases and 4 bases respectively, with 14 bases between them. In germline, CDR1 is MGHRA, CDR2 YSYEKL. The CDR3 is 14 amino acids. CDR3 sequence: CASSSIGASTEAFF. The CDR3 DNA is TGCGCCAGCAGCTCCATAGGGGCCAGCACTGAAGCTTTCTTT.

V and J are TRBV5-1 and TRBJ2-7, with 13 bases that match TRBD2. The CDR3 is made up of 16 amino acids. Germline loops: CDR1 SGHRS, CDR2 YFSETQ. V shed 4 bases and J 5 bases; nucleotides not matched to a gene: 9. CDR3: CASSTDGTSGVHEQYF. The DNA for the CDR3 is TGCGCCAGCAGCACGGATGGGACTAGCGGGGTCCACGAGCAGTACTTC. Based on the CDR3 plus reference TRBV5-1 and TRBJ2-7, the full variable domain is KAGVTQTPRYLIKTRGQQVTLSCSPISGHRSVSWYQQTPGQGLQFLFEYFSETQRNKGNFPGRFSGRQFSNSRSEMNVSTLELGDSALYLCASSTDGTSGVHEQYFGPGTRLTVT.

The rearrangement uses TRBV6-5 and TRBJ1-6; D is perhaps TRBD1 (6 bases). The germline gives CDR1 MNHEY, CDR2 SVGAGI. This CDR3 is 13 amino acids long. V was shortened by 6 bases and J by 7 bases, with 10 bases between the two germline ends. CDR3 residues: CASSYRANSPLHF. The DNA of the CDR3 is TGTGCCAGCAGCTACAGGGCAAATTCACCCCTCCACTTT.

This clone was seen a single time. This chain uses TRBV7-9 with TRBJ1-2, with 7 positions matching TRBD1. V shed 1 base, J shed 7 bases, and the junction held 0 bases outside the gene matches. In germline, CDR1 is SEHNR, CDR2 FQNEAQ (reference sequence). This CDR3 region has 12 residues. CDR3 in amino acids: CASSLDRGGYTF. DNA for the CDR3: TGTGCCAGCAGCTTAGACAGGGGTGGCTACACCTTC.

V usage is TRBV7-3 and J usage is TRBJ2-7; D assignment may be TRBD1 or TRBD2 (6 bases each). Germline assignment: CDR1 SGHTA and CDR2 FQGTGA. This CDR3 has 16 amino acids. V was cut by 5 bases and J by 4 bases, with 21 bases left in between. CDR3 amino acids: CASSPDPRDNPYEQYF. The CDR3 DNA is TGTGCCAGCAGCCCCGACCCGCGGGACAACCCATACGAGCAGTACTTC.

This rearrangement joins TRBV3-1 (or the pseudogene TRBV3-2) to TRBJ2-1; the D gene could be TRBD1 or TRBD2 (5 bases each). This CDR3 region has 16 residues. V shed 2 bases and J shed 5 bases, with 16 bases lying between them. The V gene's germline CDR1 is LGHDT and CDR2 YNNKEL (reference sequence). The CDR3 DNA reads TGTGCCAGCAGCCAACACCCCAGAGGGGTGAACAATGAGCAGTTCTTC. Translated: CASSQHPRGVNNEQFF.

The V gene is TRBV6-5, the J gene TRBJ1-3; D is perhaps TRBD1 (6 bases). Germline V gene sequence: CDR1 MNHEY, CDR2 SVGAGI. This CDR3 has 13 residues. Trimming took off 6 bases at V and 3 bases at J, with 9 bases between the two ends. The CDR3, as DNA: TGTGCCAGCAGGAGGACAGTTGGAAACACCATATATTTT. Its translation: CASRRTVGNTIYF.

This chain connects TRBV6-5 to TRBJ2-5; D gene ambiguous. Germline CDR1 MNHEY, CDR2 SVGAGI. The CDR3 is made up of 11 amino acids. V was shortened by 11 bases and J by 5 bases, with 12 bases between the two germline ends. This CDR3 reads CAPRGRETQYF. Here the CDR3 DNA reads TGTGCCCCTCGAGGCAGGGAGACCCAGTACTTC.